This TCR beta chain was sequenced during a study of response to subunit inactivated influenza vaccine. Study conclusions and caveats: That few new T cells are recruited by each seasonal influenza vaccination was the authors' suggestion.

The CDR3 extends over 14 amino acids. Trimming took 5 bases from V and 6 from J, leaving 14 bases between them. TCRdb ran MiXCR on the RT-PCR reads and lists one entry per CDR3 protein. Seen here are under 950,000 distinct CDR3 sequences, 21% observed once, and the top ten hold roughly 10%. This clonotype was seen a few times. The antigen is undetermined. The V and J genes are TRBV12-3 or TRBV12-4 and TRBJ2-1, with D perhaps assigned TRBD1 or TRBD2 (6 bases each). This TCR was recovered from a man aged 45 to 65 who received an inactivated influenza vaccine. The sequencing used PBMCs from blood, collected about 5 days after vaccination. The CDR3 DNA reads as TGTGCCAGCAGTAGGACCGAGGGGGGCAATGAGCAGTTCTTC. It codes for CASSRTEGGNEQFF.